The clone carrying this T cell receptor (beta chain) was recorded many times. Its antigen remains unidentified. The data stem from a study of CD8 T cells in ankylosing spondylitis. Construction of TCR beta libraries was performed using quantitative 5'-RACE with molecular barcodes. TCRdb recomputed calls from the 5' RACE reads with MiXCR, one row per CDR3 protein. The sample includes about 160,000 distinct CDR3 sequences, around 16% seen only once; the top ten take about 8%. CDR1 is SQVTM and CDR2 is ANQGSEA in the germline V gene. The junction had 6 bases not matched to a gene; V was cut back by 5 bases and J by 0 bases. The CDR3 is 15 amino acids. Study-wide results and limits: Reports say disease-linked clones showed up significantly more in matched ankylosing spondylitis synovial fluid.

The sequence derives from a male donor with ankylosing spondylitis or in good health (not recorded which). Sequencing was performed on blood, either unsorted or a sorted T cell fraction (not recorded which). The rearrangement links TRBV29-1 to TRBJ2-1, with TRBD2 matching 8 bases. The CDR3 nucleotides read TGCAGCGTTTTTCCGACTAGCGCCTCCTACAATGAGCAGTTCTTC. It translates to CSVFPTSASYNEQFF.